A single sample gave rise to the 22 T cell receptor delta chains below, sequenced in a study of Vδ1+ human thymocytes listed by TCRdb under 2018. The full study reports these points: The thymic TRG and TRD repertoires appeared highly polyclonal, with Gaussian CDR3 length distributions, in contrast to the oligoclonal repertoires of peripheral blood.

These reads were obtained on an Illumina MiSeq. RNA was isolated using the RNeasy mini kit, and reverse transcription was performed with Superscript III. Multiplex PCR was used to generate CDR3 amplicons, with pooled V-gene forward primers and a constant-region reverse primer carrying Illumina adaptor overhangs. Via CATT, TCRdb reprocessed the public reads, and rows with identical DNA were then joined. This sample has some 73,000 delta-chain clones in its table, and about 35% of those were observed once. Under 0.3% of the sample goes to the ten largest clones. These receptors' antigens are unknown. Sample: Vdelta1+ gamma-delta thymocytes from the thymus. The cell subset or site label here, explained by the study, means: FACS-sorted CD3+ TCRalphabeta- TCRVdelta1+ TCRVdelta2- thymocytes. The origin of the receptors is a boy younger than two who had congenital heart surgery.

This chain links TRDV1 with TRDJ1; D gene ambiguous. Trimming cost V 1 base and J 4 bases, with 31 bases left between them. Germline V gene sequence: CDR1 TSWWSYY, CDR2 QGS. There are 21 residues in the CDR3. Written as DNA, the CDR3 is TGTGCTCTTGGGGAACATAGGTGTCGTGCTCGGAATTGGCGCCCAGGCGATAAACTCATCTTT. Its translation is CALGEHRCRARNWRPGDKLIF.

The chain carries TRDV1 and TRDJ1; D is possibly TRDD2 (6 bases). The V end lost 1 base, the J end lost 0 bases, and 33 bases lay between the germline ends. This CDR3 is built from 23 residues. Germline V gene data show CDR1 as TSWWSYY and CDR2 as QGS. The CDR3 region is CALGEPPGLPGTVGVRYTDKLIF. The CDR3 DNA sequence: TGTGCTCTTGGGGAACCACCAGGCCTTCCCGGGACCGTAGGGGTACGGTACACCGATAAACTCATCTTT.

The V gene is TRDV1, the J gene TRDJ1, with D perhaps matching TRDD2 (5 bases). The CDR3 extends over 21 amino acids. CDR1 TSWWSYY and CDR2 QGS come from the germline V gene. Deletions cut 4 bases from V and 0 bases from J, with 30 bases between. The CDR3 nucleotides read TGTGCTCTTGGGGGCACACCATTTCCCTACACCCGACAGTGGTACACCGATAAACTCATCTTT. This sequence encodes CALGGTPFPYTRQWYTDKLIF.

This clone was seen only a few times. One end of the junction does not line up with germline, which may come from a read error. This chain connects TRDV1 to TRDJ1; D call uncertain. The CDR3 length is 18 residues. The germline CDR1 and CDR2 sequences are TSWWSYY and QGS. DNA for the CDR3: TGTGCTCTTGGAGAACTTGTACGTAATGCCTGGTACACCGATAAACTCATCTTT. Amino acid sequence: CALGELVRNAWYTDKLIF.

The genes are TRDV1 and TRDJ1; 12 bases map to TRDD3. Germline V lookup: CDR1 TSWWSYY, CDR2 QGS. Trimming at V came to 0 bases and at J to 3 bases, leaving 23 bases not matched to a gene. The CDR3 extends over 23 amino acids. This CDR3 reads CALGELVSLKELLGDTWADKLIF. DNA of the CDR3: TGTGCTCTTGGGGAACTAGTTTCACTGAAGGAGTTACTGGGGGATACTTGGGCCGATAAACTCATCTTT.

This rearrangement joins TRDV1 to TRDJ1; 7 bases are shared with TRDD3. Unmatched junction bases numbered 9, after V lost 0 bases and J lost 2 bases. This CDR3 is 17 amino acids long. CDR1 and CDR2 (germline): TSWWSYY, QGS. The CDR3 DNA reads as TGTGCTCTTGGGGAACTTCCCCCCAAGGGGGATACCGATAAACTCATCTTT. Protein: CALGELPPKGDTDKLIF.

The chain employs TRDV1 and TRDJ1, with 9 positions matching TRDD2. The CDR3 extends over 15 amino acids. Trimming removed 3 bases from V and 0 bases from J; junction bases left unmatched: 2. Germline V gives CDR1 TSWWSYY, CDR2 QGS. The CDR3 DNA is TGTGCTCTTGGGGACCTTCCTACCGACACCGATAAACTCATCTTT. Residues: CALGDLPTDTDKLIF.

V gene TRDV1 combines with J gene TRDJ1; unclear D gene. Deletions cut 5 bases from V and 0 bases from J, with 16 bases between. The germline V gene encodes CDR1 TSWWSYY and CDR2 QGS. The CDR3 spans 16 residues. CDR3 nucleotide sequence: TGTGCTCTTGGGAACCTGTCCCCACCCAACACCGATAAACTCATCTTT. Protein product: CALGNLSPPNTDKLIF.

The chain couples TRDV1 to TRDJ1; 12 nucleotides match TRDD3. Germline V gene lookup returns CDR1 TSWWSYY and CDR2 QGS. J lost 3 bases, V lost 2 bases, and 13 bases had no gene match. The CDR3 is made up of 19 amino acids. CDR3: CALGEALGTHWGIPDKLIF. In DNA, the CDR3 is TGTGCTCTTGGGGAAGCTCTCGGGACCCACTGGGGGATACCCGATAAACTCATCTTT.

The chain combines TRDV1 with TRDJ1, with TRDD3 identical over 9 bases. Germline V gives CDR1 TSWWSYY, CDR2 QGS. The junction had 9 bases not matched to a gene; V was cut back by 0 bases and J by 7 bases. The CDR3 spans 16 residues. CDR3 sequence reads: CALGELVTTGGGKLIF. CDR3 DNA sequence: TGTGCTCTTGGGGAACTAGTGACTACTGGGGGAGGTAAACTCATCTTT.

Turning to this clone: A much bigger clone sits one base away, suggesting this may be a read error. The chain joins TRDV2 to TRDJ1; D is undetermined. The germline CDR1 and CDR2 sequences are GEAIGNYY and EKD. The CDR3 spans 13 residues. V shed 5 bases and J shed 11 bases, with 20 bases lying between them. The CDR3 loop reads CACAVPNPIRLIF. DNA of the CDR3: TGTGCCTGTGCCGTGCCTAATCCGATAAGGCTCATCTTT.

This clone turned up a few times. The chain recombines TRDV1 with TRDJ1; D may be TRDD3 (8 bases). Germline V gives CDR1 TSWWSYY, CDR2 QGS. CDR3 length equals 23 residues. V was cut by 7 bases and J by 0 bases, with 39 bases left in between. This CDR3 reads CALVGNGLPSLTGGSPYTDKLIF. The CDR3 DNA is TGTGCTCTTGTTGGAAATGGCCTTCCTTCCCTTACTGGGGGTTCTCCGTACACCGATAAACTCATCTTT.

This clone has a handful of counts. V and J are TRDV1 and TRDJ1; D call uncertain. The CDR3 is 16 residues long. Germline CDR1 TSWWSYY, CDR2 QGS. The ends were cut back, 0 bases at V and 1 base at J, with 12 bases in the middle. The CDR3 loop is CALGELAPSPTDKLIF. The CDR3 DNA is TGTGCTCTTGGGGAACTGGCCCCCAGCCCCACCGATAAACTCATCTTT.

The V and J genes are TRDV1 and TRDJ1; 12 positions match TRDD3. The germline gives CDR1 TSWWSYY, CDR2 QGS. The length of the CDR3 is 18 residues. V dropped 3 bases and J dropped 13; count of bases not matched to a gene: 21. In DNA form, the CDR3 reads TGTGCTCTTGGGGACCGGCCTTTCTACACTGGGGGATACTTGGCTTGCATCTTT. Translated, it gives CALGDRPFYTGGYLACIF.

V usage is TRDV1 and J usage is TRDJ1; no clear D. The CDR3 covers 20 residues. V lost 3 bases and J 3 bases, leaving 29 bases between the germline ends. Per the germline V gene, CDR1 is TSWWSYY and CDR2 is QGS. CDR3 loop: CALGDNPHPDLSGCSDKLIF. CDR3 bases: TGTGCTCTTGGGGACAACCCCCATCCCGATCTTTCGGGCTGCTCCGATAAACTCATCTTT.

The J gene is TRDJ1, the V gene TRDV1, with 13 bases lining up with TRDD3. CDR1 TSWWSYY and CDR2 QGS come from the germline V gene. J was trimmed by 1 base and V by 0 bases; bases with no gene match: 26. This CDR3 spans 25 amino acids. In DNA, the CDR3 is TGTGCTCTTGGGGAACTGGACCCGACCCGTACTGGGGGATACGCGGATTCCTCTTTCACCGATAAACTCATCTTT. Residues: CALGELDPTRTGGYADSSFTDKLIF.

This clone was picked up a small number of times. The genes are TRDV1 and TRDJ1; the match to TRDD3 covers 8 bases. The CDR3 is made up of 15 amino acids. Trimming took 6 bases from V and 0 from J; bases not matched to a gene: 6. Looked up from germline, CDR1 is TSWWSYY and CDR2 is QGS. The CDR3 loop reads CALGRGYPYTDKLIF. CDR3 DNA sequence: TGTGCTCTTGGAAGGGGATACCCGTACACCGATAAACTCATCTTT.

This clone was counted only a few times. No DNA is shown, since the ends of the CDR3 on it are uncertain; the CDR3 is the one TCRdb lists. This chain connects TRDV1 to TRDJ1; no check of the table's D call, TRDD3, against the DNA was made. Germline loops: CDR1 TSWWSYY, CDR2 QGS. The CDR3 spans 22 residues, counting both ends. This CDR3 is CALGGYLLPRTGGYGCNDKLIF.

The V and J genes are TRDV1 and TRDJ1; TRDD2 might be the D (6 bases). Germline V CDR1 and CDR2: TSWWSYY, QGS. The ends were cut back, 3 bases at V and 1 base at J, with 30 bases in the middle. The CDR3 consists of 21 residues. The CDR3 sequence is CALGDLPIRGPVGGSTDKLIF. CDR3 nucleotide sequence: TGTGCTCTTGGGGACCTTCCGATAAGGGGACCGGTCGGTGGGTCCACCGATAAACTCATCTTT.

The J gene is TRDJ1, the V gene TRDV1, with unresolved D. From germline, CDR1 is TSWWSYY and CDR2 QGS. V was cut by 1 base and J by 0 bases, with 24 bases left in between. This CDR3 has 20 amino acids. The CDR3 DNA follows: TGTGCTCTTGGGGAACGACGACCGTCCCGCTACGAACTGTACACCGATAAACTCATCTTT. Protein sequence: CALGERRPSRYELYTDKLIF.

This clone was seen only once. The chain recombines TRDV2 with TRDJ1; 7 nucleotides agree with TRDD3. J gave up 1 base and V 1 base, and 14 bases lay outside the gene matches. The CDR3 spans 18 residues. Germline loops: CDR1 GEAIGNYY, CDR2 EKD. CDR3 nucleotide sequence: TGTGCCTGTGACACGTGGTACTGGGGATCCCACTGCACCGATAAACTCATCTTT. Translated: CACDTWYWGSHCTDKLIF.

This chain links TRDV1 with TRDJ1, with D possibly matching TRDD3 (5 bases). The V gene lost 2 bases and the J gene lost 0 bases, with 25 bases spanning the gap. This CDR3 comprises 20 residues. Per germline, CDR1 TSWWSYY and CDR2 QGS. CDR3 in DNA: TGTGCTCTTGGGGAATCTCATCTAGATCCGGGGGTGCGGTACACCGATAAACTCATCTTT. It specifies CALGESHLDPGVRYTDKLIF.